This T cell receptor (beta chain) came from a study of blood T cell repertoires in COVID-19. Looking at the study overall: Italy, Spain and the United States were the sources of the convalescent and acute COVID-19 samples. Nucleic acid was either cDNA or gDNA, and it came from T cells, B-cell-depleted T cells, or PBMCs.

CDR3 size: 14 residues. CDR1 and CDR2 from the germline V gene are LGHDT and YNNKEL (reference sequence). The V and J ends lost 4 bases and 8 bases, in that order; junction bases with no gene match: 5. Produced via immunoSEQ multiplex PCR; TCRdb's table is partial and in-frame only. Found here are about 99,000 clones, roughly nine tenths of them singletons; the top ten hold around 3.8%. V usage is TRBV3-1 (or the pseudogene TRBV3-2) and J usage is TRBJ1-4; 9 nucleotides agree with TRBD1. The specimen sequenced was peripheral blood. This receptor was obtained from a woman aged 60-70 years with acute or convalescent COVID-19. The CDR3 nucleotides read TGTGCCAGCAGCCTACAGGGGGCACGGGAAAAACTGTTTTTT. Protein product: CASSLQGAREKLFF.